The 17 T cell receptor beta chains listed next were all sequenced from one sample in a study of T-cell memory formation after mild COVID-19. TCRdb redid the calling of the 5' RACE reads with MiXCR, one entry per CDR3 protein. Of approximately 98,000 distinct CDR3 sequences listed, roughly a sixth are singletons. Sequencing input: PBMCs or a T cell subset sorted from them (not recorded which). The receptors derive from a man aged 18 to 30 who had mild COVID-19 (a few samples of this study predate the infection). Cell type and time point are not known.

This clonotype occurred a few times. CDR3 residues: CASSGQYNQPQHF. CDR3 nucleotides: TGTGCCAGCTCAGGACAGTACAATCAGCCCCAGCATTTT. The V gene is TRBV18, the J gene TRBJ1-5, with D perhaps matching TRBD1 (6 bases). The CDR3 length is 13 residues. Trimming took 5 bases from V and 3 from J, leaving 8 bases between them. Germline CDR1 and CDR2: KGHSH and LQKENI.

This clonotype showed up many times. The genes are TRBV7-9 and TRBJ1-5; D possibly corresponds to TRBD1 (5 bases). This CDR3 has 14 residues. CDR1 SEHNR and CDR2 FQNEAQ come from the germline V gene (reference sequence). V lost 0 bases and J 2 bases, leaving 5 bases between the germline ends. The CDR3 DNA is TGTGCCAGCAGCTTAGCAGGGGGCAATCAGCCCCAGCATTTT. Protein: CASSLAGGNQPQHF. Combining the CDR3 with reference TRBV7-9 and TRBJ1-5 gives the whole variable domain DTGVSQNPRHKITKRGQNVTFRCDPISEHNRLYWYRQTLGQGPEFLTYFQNEAQLEKSRLLSDRFSAERPKGSFSTLEIQRTEQGDSAMYLCASSLAGGNQPQHFGDGTRLSIL.

This clonotype was seen only a few times. The chain couples TRBV4-3 to TRBJ2-6; D unresolved. V lost 0 bases to trimming and J lost 0 bases, with 12 bases between them. This CDR3 region has 18 residues. From germline, CDR1 is LGHNA and CDR2 YSLEER. CDR3 sequence: CASSQDWLLGSGANVLTF. The CDR3 bases are TGCGCCAGCAGCCAAGATTGGTTGCTGGGCTCTGGGGCCAACGTCCTGACTTTC.

In this sample, this clonotype turned up once. The V gene is TRBV19, the J gene TRBJ1-2; 10 bases line up with TRBD1. This CDR3 comprises 15 residues. Germline V gene sequence: CDR1 LNHDA, CDR2 SQIVND (reference sequence). V dropped 5 bases and J dropped 5; count of bases not matched to a gene: 8. In DNA form, the CDR3 reads TGTGCCAGTAGTCGGGACAGGGGCGCTGAGTATGGCTACACCTTC. This gives the protein CASSRDRGAEYGYTF.

This chain connects TRBV12-3 or TRBV12-4 to TRBJ2-1; a weak D match, TRBD1 (7 bases). The germline V and J ends were trimmed by 6 bases and 6 bases, with 15 bases remaining between them. The CDR3 totals 14 residues. The CDR3 sequence: CASSLNRGGNEQFF. CDR3 DNA: TGTGCCAGCAGCCTAAACAGGGGAGGCAATGAGCAGTTCTTC.

This clonotype was counted between two and nine times. The chain employs TRBV9 and TRBJ2-2; possibly TRBD1 or TRBD2 for D (5 bases each). The length of the CDR3 is 13 residues. CDR1 and CDR2 (germline): SGDLS, YYNGEE. Trimming shortened V by 6 bases and J by 3 bases, and 9 bases separated the two germline ends. This CDR3 reads CASTQGDTGELFF. Here the CDR3 DNA reads TGTGCCAGCACGCAGGGAGACACCGGGGAGCTGTTTTTT.

The V call is TRBV7-9, the J call TRBJ1-1; unclear D gene. V lost 5 bases and J lost 0, with 13 bases in between. Germline values: CDR1 SEHNR, CDR2 FQNEAQ (reference sequence). The CDR3 totals 15 residues. The CDR3 DNA follows: TGTGCCAGCAGCCCTATGGCGGGAGTGAACACTGAAGCTTTCTTT. This sequence encodes CASSPMAGVNTEAFF.

The table lists this clonotype with a few counts. The V gene is TRBV20-1, the J gene TRBJ2-1, with 10 bases identical to TRBD1. The V gene's germline CDR1 is DFQATT and CDR2 SNEGSKA (reference sequence). Unmatched junction bases numbered 2, after V lost 5 bases and J lost 4 bases. This CDR3 has 13 residues. The CDR3 DNA follows: TGCAGTGCTGACAGGGGGCGGTACAATGAGCAGTTCTTC. This codes for CSADRGRYNEQFF.

This clonotype turned up a few times. The chain couples TRBV10-3 to TRBJ2-3; a weak D match, TRBD2 (5 bases). V was pared by 5 bases and J by 4 bases, with 13 bases between. Germline-derived CDR1 and CDR2 are ENHRY and SYGVKD. This CDR3 spans 14 amino acids. The CDR3 nucleotides read TGTGCCATCAGTAGCGAGGGCAGATCAGATACGCAGTATTTT. It codes for CAISSEGRSDTQYF.

CDR3 loop: CASSSGQYYNEQFF. In nucleotides, the CDR3 is TGTGCCAGCAGCTCCGGACAGTACTACAATGAGCAGTTCTTC. The genes are TRBV7-8 and TRBJ2-1; possibly TRBD1 for D (6 bases). The CDR3 is 14 amino acids. Germline V gene lookup returns CDR1 SGHVS and CDR2 FQNEAQ. V lost 4 bases and J 3 bases, leaving 10 bases between the germline ends.

The V gene is TRBV20-1, the J gene TRBJ2-3; TRBD2 matches at 10 bases. Trimming at V came to 0 bases and at J to 5 bases, leaving 5 bases not matched to a gene. The CDR3 is made up of 15 amino acids. The V gene's germline CDR1 is DFQATT and CDR2 SNEGSKA (reference sequence). Written as DNA, the CDR3 is TGCAGTGCTAGAGATTCAGCGGGGGGGCAAGATACGCAGTATTTT. This translates into CSARDSAGGQDTQYF.

Only a few counts were recorded for this clonotype. The chain has TRBV5-1 and TRBJ2-5, with 10 bases identical to TRBD2. CDR1 and CDR2 from the germline V gene are SGHRS and YFSETQ. The J segment lost 5 bases and the V segment lost 7 bases, leaving 11 bases of the junction unmatched. The CDR3 is 15 amino acids. CDR3 sequence: CASQYSGGRPETQYF. Here the CDR3 DNA reads TGCGCCAGCCAGTATAGCGGGGGGCGCCCGGAGACCCAGTACTTC.

This chain links TRBV7-2 with TRBJ2-5; perhaps TRBD2 as D (6 bases). V was pared by 3 bases and J by 9 bases, with 23 bases between. Germline assignment: CDR1 SGHTA and CDR2 FQGNSA. There are 16 residues in the CDR3. CDR3 DNA sequence: TGTGCCAGCAGCTTGTCGTCTGCCTCGGGGGTCTGGGCCCAGTACTTC. Translated, it gives CASSLSSASGVWAQYF.

The chain employs TRBV11-2 and TRBJ1-6; D not certain. There are 15 residues in the CDR3. CDR1 and CDR2 from the germline V gene are SGHAT and FQNNGV. Between the trimmed V and J ends, which lost 2 bases and 13 bases, there was a span of 18 bases. The CDR3 DNA is TGTGCCAGCAGCTTATCGTTGGAGGGTTATCGGCCCCTCCACTTT. Residues: CASSLSLEGYRPLHF.

There are a few counts of this clonotype. The chain combines TRBV7-6 with TRBJ1-5; D remains ambiguous. The V and J ends lost 1 base and 2 bases respectively, with 9 bases between them. This CDR3 is built from 15 residues. Germline V gene sequence: CDR1 SGHVS, CDR2 FNYEAQ. The CDR3 DNA follows: TGTGCCAGCAGCTTAGACGGGAAAGGCAATCAGCCCCAGCATTTT. Its protein product is CASSLDGKGNQPQHF.

This clonotype was detected only a few times. Written as DNA, the CDR3 is TGTGCCACCAGCGTCGGGACCGAGCGCGAAGCTTTCTTT. This translates into CATSVGTEREAFF. The chain recombines TRBV15 with TRBJ1-1, with D possibly being TRBD1 (5 bases). Trimming removed 5 bases from V and 8 bases from J, with 15 bases in between. Per the germline V gene, CDR1 is LNHNV and CDR2 is YYDKDF (reference sequence). The CDR3 is made up of 13 amino acids.

This clonotype turned up a few times. V is TRBV5-1 and J is TRBJ1-2; weak D call: TRBD1 (6 bases). Germline assignment: CDR1 SGHRS and CDR2 YFSETQ. The V end lost 4 bases, the J end lost 3 bases, and 13 bases lay between the germline ends. This CDR3 comprises 14 residues. CDR3 protein: CASSNEGGDYGYTF. Here the CDR3 DNA reads TGCGCCAGCAGCAACGAGGGGGGGGACTATGGCTACACCTTC. Variable domain in full (rest from reference TRBV5-1 and TRBJ1-2): KAGVTQTPRYLIKTRGQQVTLSCSPISGHRSVSWYQQTPGQGLQFLFEYFSETQRNKGNFPGRFSGRQFSNSRSEMNVSTLELGDSALYLCASSNEGGDYGYTFGSGTRLTVV.